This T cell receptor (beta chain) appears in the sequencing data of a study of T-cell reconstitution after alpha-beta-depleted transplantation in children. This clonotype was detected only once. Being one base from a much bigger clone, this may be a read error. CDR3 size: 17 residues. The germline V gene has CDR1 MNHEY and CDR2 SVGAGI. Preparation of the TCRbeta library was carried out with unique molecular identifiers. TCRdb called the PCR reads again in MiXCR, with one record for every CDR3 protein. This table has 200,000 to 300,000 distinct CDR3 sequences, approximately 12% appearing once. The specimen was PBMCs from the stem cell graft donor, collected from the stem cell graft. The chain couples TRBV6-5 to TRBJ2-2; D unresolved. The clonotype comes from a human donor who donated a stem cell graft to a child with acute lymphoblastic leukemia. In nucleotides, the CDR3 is TGTGCCAGCAGTTCCCGTGGGTTCGTCGCGAACACCCGGGAGCTGTTTTTT. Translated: CASSSRGFVANTRELFF.